The 10 T cell receptor beta chains reported below all come from one sample, sequenced in a study of shared clonotypes between healthy human individuals. Method: immunoSEQ multiplex PCR; TCRdb's copy keeps in-frame clones and lacks some. The top ten hold about 0.37% of the sample, which has some 2.3 million clones, more than 85% seen once. What was sequenced was naive CD4+ T cells from PBMCs. Regarding subset: CD45RA+ positively selected. The source of these receptors is a man aged 18 to 29 in good health. Some clones in this sample may be carry-over from other donors' samples.

V gene TRBV7-9 combines with J gene TRBJ2-7; TRBD1 agrees at 9 bases. The V gene's germline CDR1 is SEHNR and CDR2 FQNEAQ (reference sequence). The V and J ends lost 7 bases and 4 bases, in that order; junction bases with no gene match: 11. The CDR3 is made up of 15 amino acids. CDR3 nucleotides: TGTGCCAGCATCCTAACAGGGGGCGTTTCTTACGAGCAGTACTTC. Amino acids: CASILTGGVSYEQYF.

This rearrangement joins TRBV30 to TRBJ2-1; 7 bases are a match to TRBD2. The CDR3 is 14 residues long. The germline CDR1 and CDR2 sequences are GTSNPN and SVGIG (reference sequence). Trimming at V came to 2 bases and at J to 4 bases, leaving 5 bases not matched to a gene. CDR3 DNA: TGTGCCTGGAGTAAGTCGGGAGGATACAATGAGCAGTTCTTC. It yields the protein CAWSKSGGYNEQFF.

This clone was picked up a small number of times. The sample holds other DNA sequences that translate to the same CDR3. The V call is TRBV5-1, the J call TRBJ2-7; TRBD1 agrees at 7 bases. Trimming took 4 bases from V and 4 from J; bases not matched to a gene: 2. Germline CDR1 and CDR2: SGHRS and YFSETQ. CDR3 length equals 12 residues. CDR3 nucleotides: TGCGCCAGCAGCCGACAGGGTTACGAGCAGTACTTC. It translates to CASSRQGYEQYF.

The chain has TRBV2 and TRBJ2-2; 10 nucleotides align to TRBD1. The V gene's germline CDR1 is SNHLY and CDR2 FYNNEI. V trimming: 8 bases; J trimming: 2 bases; junction bases outside the gene matches: 5. CDR3 length equals 15 residues. Here the CDR3 DNA reads TGTGCCAGCTGCCGGGACAGGGGAAACACCGGGGAGCTGTTTTTT. Translated, it gives CASCRDRGNTGELFF.

V gene TRBV4-1 combines with J gene TRBJ2-7, with D possibly TRBD2 on 6 matching bases. CDR3 length: 19 residues. CDR1 is MGHRA and CDR2 is YSYEKL in the germline V gene. The germline V and J ends were trimmed by 3 bases and 4 bases, with 28 bases remaining between them. For the CDR3, the DNA is TGCGCCAGCAGCCACGGAAAGAAGGGGTTTTCGGGAGCTATATACGAGCAGTACTTC. Translating it yields CASSHGKKGFSGAIYEQYF.

In its sample, this clone was seen once. This chain links TRBV10-3 with TRBJ2-7, with D perhaps TRBD1 or TRBD2 (5 bases each). Germline CDR1 is ENHRY and CDR2 is SYGVKD. CDR3 length: 13 residues. V lost 0 bases, J lost 3 bases, and 6 bases lay in between. The DNA for the CDR3 is TGTGCCATCAGTGAGTCTGGGGGCTACGAGCAGTACTTC. Residues: CAISESGGYEQYF.

The V and J genes are TRBV29-1 and TRBJ2-1; 12 bases agree with TRBD1. Per the germline V gene, CDR1 is SQVTM and CDR2 is ANQGSEA. J was trimmed by 3 bases and V by 5 bases; bases with no gene match: 2. The CDR3 is 14 amino acids. CDR3 sequence: CSVRDRGLYNEQFF. The DNA for the CDR3 is TGCAGCGTTAGGGACAGGGGGCTCTACAATGAGCAGTTCTTC.

The rearrangement uses TRBV7-2 and TRBJ2-5, with 7 bases that match TRBD1. This CDR3 is 15 amino acids long. CDR1 SGHTA and CDR2 FQGNSA come from the germline V gene. J lost 2 bases, V lost 4 bases, and 7 bases had no gene match. The CDR3 DNA sequence: TGTGCCAGCAGCTATGGGACAGTAAGTCAAGAGACCCAGTACTTC. Translating gives CASSYGTVSQETQYF.

This clone came up once. The chain carries TRBV5-4 and TRBJ2-7, with 11 bases identical to TRBD2. Germline assignment: CDR1 SGHNT and CDR2 YYREEE (reference sequence). The CDR3 contains 18 residues. The V gene end was trimmed by 3 bases and the J gene end by 0 bases; junction bases not matched to a gene: 11. CDR3 bases: TGTGCCAGCAGCTCCAGGGGGACTAGCGGAAAGAGCTCCTACGAGCAGTACTTC. This translates into CASSSRGTSGKSSYEQYF.

A remark on this clone: The same CDR3 can be traced to other DNA sequences in this sample. This sequence joins TRBV2 and TRBJ1-5, with no clear D. This CDR3 is built from 12 residues. From germline, CDR1 is SNHLY and CDR2 FYNNEI. Trimming stripped 7 bases from V and 4 bases from J, with 8 bases between. In DNA form, the CDR3 reads TGTGCCAGCACCATTGGGAATCAGCCCCAGCATTTT. The encoded protein is CASTIGNQPQHF.